One sample yielded the 6 T cell receptor beta chains listed below, sequenced in a study of cytomegalovirus exposure and HLA in healthy donors. Using immunoSEQ multiplex PCR, the repertoire was profiled, and TCRdb retains in-frame clones only, with some absent. The sample has some 290,000 clones; around 90% are singletons. The sample taken for sequencing was PBMCs. These receptor sequences come from a man between 25 and 39 years old in good health and CMV-seronegative.

The V call is TRBV7-2, the J call TRBJ2-3; D is uncertain. The V gene lost 4 bases and the J gene lost 0 bases, with 11 bases spanning the gap. CDR3 length: 15 amino acids. Germline lookup yields CDR1 SGHTA and CDR2 FQGNSA. The CDR3 is CASSSRSGSTDTQYF. The CDR3 DNA sequence: TGTGCCAGCAGCTCACGATCGGGTAGCACAGATACGCAGTATTTT.

The chain is built from TRBV6-5 and TRBJ1-1, with TRBD1 as a possible D gene (5 bases). Per germline, CDR1 MNHEY and CDR2 SVGAGI. V was cut by 6 bases and J by 8 bases, with 19 bases left in between. The CDR3 contains 14 residues. The CDR3 region has the DNA TGTGCCAGCAGCCCCGGTCGAATAAGGGGCGAAGCTTTCTTT. It encodes CASSPGRIRGEAFF.

The chain is built from TRBV7-9 and TRBJ2-7; the D gene is possibly TRBD1 (5 bases). Per the germline V gene, CDR1 is SEHNR and CDR2 is FQNEAQ (reference sequence). Trimming stripped 5 bases from V and 3 bases from J, with 11 bases between. There are 13 residues in the CDR3. CDR3 DNA: TGTGCCAGCAGCCCACCGACAGACTACGAGCAGTACTTC. Translation gives CASSPPTDYEQYF. The full variable domain, in which reference TRBV7-9 and TRBJ2-7 provide the parts outside the CDR3, is DTGVSQNPRHKITKRGQNVTFRCDPISEHNRLYWYRQTLGQGPEFLTYFQNEAQLEKSRLLSDRFSAERPKGSFSTLEIQRTEQGDSAMYLCASSPPTDYEQYFGPGTRLTVT.

The rearrangement links TRBV15 to TRBJ2-1; 9 bases line up with TRBD2. The V and J ends lost 4 bases and 3 bases, in that order; junction bases with no gene match: 4. Germline V CDR1 and CDR2: LNHNV, YYDKDF (reference sequence). This CDR3 spans 15 amino acids. The CDR3 sequence is CATSTTSGLYNEQFF. The DNA of the CDR3 is TGTGCCACCAGCACTACTAGCGGGCTCTACAATGAGCAGTTCTTC.

The rearrangement links TRBV11-2 to TRBJ2-3; possible D gene TRBD2, 7 bases. V was shortened by 7 bases and J by 5 bases, with 19 bases between the two germline ends. Germline lookup yields CDR1 SGHAT and CDR2 FQNNGV. This CDR3 spans 15 amino acids. DNA for the CDR3: TGTGCCAGCACCCCGAGGGGGGGGCGGGGAGATACGCAGTATTTT. This translates into CASTPRGGRGDTQYF.

The V gene is TRBV27, the J gene TRBJ1-2; 8 bases agree with TRBD1. The junction had 5 bases not matched to a gene; V was cut back by 4 bases and J by 4 bases. Germline V gene sequence: CDR1 MNHEY, CDR2 SMNVEV (reference sequence). This CDR3 is 14 amino acids long. This chain's CDR3 is CASSSGQGLYGYTF. For the CDR3, the DNA is TGTGCCAGCAGTTCTGGACAGGGCCTCTATGGCTACACCTTC.